Each of the 6 T cell receptor beta chains below was sequenced from the same sample in a study of T cells in localized non-small cell lung cancer. The table came from immunoSEQ multiplex PCR; TCRdb's copy has only in-frame clones and leaves some out. This table has roughly 67,000 clones, almost 85% appearing once. The input for sequencing was peripheral blood, taken before any cancer treatment. Every receptor here comes from an older female donor with stage I lung adenocarcinoma.

This clone was detected once. The V gene is TRBV11-3, the J gene TRBJ2-7, with TRBD1 matching 7 bases. V trimming: 0 bases; J trimming: 2 bases; junction bases outside the gene matches: 7. CDR1 is SGHNT, CDR2 YENEEA, per germline. The CDR3 covers 16 residues. This CDR3 reads CASSLDWTGDTYEQYF. The DNA for the CDR3 is TGTGCCAGCAGCTTAGATTGGACAGGAGATACCTACGAGCAGTACTTC.

The chain uses TRBV29-1 and TRBJ2-5; 7 bases align to TRBD1. The CDR3 has 13 residues. The trim removed 8 bases at V and 5 bases at J, leaving 11 bases unmatched. Germline CDR1 is SQVTM and CDR2 is ANQGSEA. For the CDR3, the DNA is TGCAGCCTCCGGGACAGTGCTACGGAGACCCAGTACTTC. Amino acid sequence: CSLRDSATETQYF.

The rearrangement joins TRBV19 to TRBJ2-1, with 9 nucleotides matching TRBD2. Per germline, CDR1 LNHDA and CDR2 SQIVND (reference sequence). V shed 7 bases and J 5 bases; nucleotides not matched to a gene: 9. There are 15 residues in the CDR3. The chain's CDR3 is CASTPSGTPHNEQFF. In DNA, the CDR3 is TGTGCCAGTACCCCTAGCGGGACTCCCCACAATGAGCAGTTCTTC.

This chain connects TRBV7-9 to TRBJ2-3; tentatively, D is TRBD2 (6 bases). Germline loops: CDR1 SEHNR, CDR2 FQNEAQ (reference sequence). V was pared by 5 bases and J by 3 bases, with 18 bases between. The CDR3 has 16 residues. The DNA for the CDR3 is TGTGCCAGCAGCATTATGACTAGGTCGAGGACAGATACGCAGTATTTT. Residues: CASSIMTRSRTDTQYF.

This rearrangement joins TRBV30 to TRBJ1-3, with 7 positions matching TRBD1. The trim removed 0 bases at V and 1 base at J, leaving 3 bases unmatched. Per the germline V gene, CDR1 is GTSNPN and CDR2 is SVGIG (reference sequence). The CDR3 is made up of 15 amino acids. The chain's CDR3 is CAWSVRGLSGNTIYF. The CDR3 DNA reads TGTGCCTGGAGTGTAAGGGGGCTGTCTGGAAACACCATATATTTT.

This clone is medium-sized by share. V usage is TRBV6-1 and J usage is TRBJ1-1, with 9 bases matching TRBD1. Trimming took 6 bases from V and 4 from J; bases not matched to a gene: 6. The germline gives CDR1 MNHNS, CDR2 SASEGT. The CDR3 is 14 amino acids. CDR3 loop: CASSRTGVTTEAFF. CDR3 DNA sequence: TGTGCCAGCAGCCGGACAGGGGTGACCACTGAAGCTTTCTTT.